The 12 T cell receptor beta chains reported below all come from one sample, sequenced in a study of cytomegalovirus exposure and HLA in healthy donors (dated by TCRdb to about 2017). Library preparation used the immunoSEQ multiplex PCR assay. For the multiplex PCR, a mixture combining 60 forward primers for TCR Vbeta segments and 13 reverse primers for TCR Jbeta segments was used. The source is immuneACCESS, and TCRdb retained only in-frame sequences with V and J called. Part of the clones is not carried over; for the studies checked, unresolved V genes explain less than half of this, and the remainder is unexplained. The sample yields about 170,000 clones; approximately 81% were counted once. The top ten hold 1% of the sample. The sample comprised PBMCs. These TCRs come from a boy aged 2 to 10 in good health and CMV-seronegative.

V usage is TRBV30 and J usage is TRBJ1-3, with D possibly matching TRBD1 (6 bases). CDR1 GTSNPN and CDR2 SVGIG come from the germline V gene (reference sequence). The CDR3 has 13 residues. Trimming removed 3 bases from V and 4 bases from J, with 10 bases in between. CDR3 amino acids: CAWSAGEGNTIYF. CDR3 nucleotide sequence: TGTGCCTGGAGCGCAGGGGAGGGAAACACCATATATTTT.

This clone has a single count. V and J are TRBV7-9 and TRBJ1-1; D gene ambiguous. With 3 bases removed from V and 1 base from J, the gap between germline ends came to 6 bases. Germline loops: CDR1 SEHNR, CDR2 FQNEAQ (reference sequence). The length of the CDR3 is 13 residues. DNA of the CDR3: TGTGCCAGCAGCTTGGCGGAGAACACTGAAGCTTTCTTT. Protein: CASSLAENTEAFF.

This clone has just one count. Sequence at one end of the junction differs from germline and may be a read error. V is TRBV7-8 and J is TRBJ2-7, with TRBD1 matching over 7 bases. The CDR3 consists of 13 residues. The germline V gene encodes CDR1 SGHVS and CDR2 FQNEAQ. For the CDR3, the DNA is TGTGCCAGCAGCTTAGCCCCGGGACAGACCTGGAACTTC. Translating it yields CASSLAPGQTWNF.

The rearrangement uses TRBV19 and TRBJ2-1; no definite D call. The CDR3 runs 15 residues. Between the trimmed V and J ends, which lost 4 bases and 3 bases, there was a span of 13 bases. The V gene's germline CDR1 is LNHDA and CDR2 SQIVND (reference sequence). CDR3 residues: CASSTISASYNEQFF. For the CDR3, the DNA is TGTGCCAGTAGTACCATATCCGCGAGCTACAATGAGCAGTTCTTC.

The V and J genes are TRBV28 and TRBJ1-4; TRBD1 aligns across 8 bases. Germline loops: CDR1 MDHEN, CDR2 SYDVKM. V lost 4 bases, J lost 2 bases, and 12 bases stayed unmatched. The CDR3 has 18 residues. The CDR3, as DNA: TGTGCCAGCAGTTCCGGTGGACAGGGAAGAGGGACTAATGAAAAACTGTTTTTT. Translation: CASSSGGQGRGTNEKLFF.

The CDR3 coding sequence is TGTGCCAGCAGCTTAACAGACATGAACACTGAAGCTTTCTTT. Translated: CASSLTDMNTEAFF. This sequence joins TRBV11-2 and TRBJ1-1; D is unclear. CDR3 length equals 14 residues. Germline V CDR1 and CDR2: SGHAT, FQNNGV. V lost 2 bases to trimming and J lost 0 bases, with 7 bases between them.

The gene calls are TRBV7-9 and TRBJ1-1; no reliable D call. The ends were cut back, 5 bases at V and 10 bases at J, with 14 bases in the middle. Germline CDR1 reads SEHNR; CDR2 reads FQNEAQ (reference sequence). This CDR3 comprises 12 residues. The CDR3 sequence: CASSPHGVLAFF. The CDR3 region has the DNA TGTGCCAGCAGCCCCCACGGGGTCCTAGCTTTCTTT.

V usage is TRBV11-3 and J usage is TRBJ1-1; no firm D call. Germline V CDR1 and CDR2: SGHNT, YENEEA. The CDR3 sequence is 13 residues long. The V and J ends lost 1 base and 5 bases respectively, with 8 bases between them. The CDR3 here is CASSLASGTEAFF. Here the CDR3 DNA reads TGTGCCAGCAGCTTAGCTTCGGGAACTGAAGCTTTCTTT.

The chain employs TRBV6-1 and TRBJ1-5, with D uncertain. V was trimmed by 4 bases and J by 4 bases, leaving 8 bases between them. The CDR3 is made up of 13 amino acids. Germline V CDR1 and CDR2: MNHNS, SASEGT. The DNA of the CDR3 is TGTGCCAGCAGTGCCCTTCTGAATCAGCCCCAGCATTTT. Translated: CASSALLNQPQHF.

The CDR3 DNA reads as TGTGCCAGCAGTTTCCCCCCGGGCACCGGGGAGCTGTTTTTT. Amino acid sequence: CASSFPPGTGELFF. The V call is TRBV28, the J call TRBJ2-2; D ambiguous. Trimming stripped 3 bases from V and 4 bases from J, with 9 bases between. The CDR3 runs to 14 residues. Germline V gene data show CDR1 as MDHEN and CDR2 as SYDVKM.

For the CDR3, the DNA is TGTGCCAGCAGCCAATTTAAGGAAGGGGCCCTCCACTTT. This sequence encodes CASSQFKEGALHF. The V gene is TRBV5-8, the J gene TRBJ1-6; D may be TRBD1 (5 bases). Trimming left V 4 bases short and J 14 bases short, with 16 bases between. The germline gives CDR1 SGHTS, CDR2 YDEGEE. The CDR3 loop spans 13 amino acids.

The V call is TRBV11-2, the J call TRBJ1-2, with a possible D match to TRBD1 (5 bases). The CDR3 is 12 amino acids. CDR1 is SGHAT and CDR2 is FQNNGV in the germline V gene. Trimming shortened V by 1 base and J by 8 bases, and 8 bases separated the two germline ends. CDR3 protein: CASSLGRDGYTF. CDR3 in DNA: TGTGCCAGCAGCTTAGGGAGGGACGGCTACACCTTC.